A single sample is the source of the 3 T cell receptor beta chains below, sequenced in a study of CD8+ T cells in alopecia areata. Specified treatment: oral pan-JAK inhibitor, 5-10 mg twice daily. Extracted RNA was reverse transcribed, and the resulting cDNA served as sequencing template. Only in-frame clones appear in the TCRdb table, and some are missing; sequencing was by immunoSEQ multiplex PCR. In the table there are 150,000 or so clones, roughly 52% of which are singletons. Specimen: CD8+ T cells sorted from blood, collected at week 4, from a patient treated with tofacitinib. Receptors were obtained from a human donor with alopecia areata.

The J gene is TRBJ2-7, the V gene TRBV11-2, with 7 bases identical to TRBD2. There are 14 residues in the CDR3. V lost 4 bases, J lost 7 bases, and 10 bases stayed unmatched. In germline, CDR1 is SGHAT, CDR2 FQNNGV. This CDR3 is CASSSPGRGSEQYF. In nucleotides, the CDR3 is TGTGCCAGCAGCTCCCCCGGGCGGGGGAGTGAGCAGTACTTC. Full variable domain (rest looked up from reference TRBV11-2 and TRBJ2-7): EAGVAQSPRYKIIEKRQSVAFWCNPISGHATLYWYQQILGQGPKLLIQFQNNGVVDDSQLPKDRFSAERLKGVDSTLKIQPAKLEDSAVYLCASSSPGRGSEQYFGPGTRLTVT.

J is TRBJ2-1 and V is TRBV4-3; D remains ambiguous. Trimming pared 1 base from V and 3 bases from J, leaving 10 bases between. The CDR3 length is 15 residues. Per germline, CDR1 LGHNA and CDR2 YSLEER. CDR3 coding DNA: TGCGCCAGCAGCCAAGGGGTCGGCAGCTACAATGAGCAGTTCTTC. This encodes CASSQGVGSYNEQFF.

V usage is TRBV27 and J usage is TRBJ1-1; 8 nucleotides line up with TRBD1. The V and J ends lost 6 bases and 1 base, in that order; junction bases with no gene match: 4. Germline V gene lookup returns CDR1 MNHEY and CDR2 SMNVEV (reference sequence). The CDR3 covers 14 residues. The CDR3 region is CASSFGTGNTEAFF. The DNA for the CDR3 is TGTGCCAGCAGCTTCGGGACAGGGAACACTGAAGCTTTCTTT.